The 10 T cell receptor beta chains in this list originate from one sample, sequenced in a study of blood T cell repertoires in COVID-19. Generated by immunoSEQ multiplex PCR, the TCRdb table keeps only in-frame clones and is missing some. Here the sample spans about 140,000 clones, 84% being singletons. Material: PBMCs or T cells enriched from blood (not recorded which). These receptor sequences come from a woman in her forties or fifties with acute COVID-19.

This clone occurred a few times. This CDR3 is CASSLARRTGNGYTF. The CDR3 coding sequence is TGCGCCAGCAGCTTGGCCAGGAGGACAGGGAACGGCTACACCTTC. The V gene is TRBV5-1, the J gene TRBJ1-2; 8 bases fit TRBD1. The CDR3 has 15 amino acids. The germline V gene has CDR1 SGHRS and CDR2 YFSETQ. V gave up 0 bases and J gave up 8 bases; unmatched junction bases: 9.

This clone has just a few counts. The chain uses TRBV19 and TRBJ2-7, with 9 nucleotides matching TRBD1. In germline, CDR1 is LNHDA, CDR2 SQIVND (reference sequence). The ends lost 6 bases at V and 5 bases at J; junction bases unmatched: 5. This CDR3 comprises 13 residues. This CDR3 is CASSVQGADEQYF. CDR3 DNA sequence: TGTGCCAGTAGCGTACAGGGGGCGGACGAGCAGTACTTC.

CDR3 residues: CASSLGQQNTEAFF. DNA for the CDR3: TGTGCCAGCAGCTTAGGACAACAGAACACTGAAGCTTTCTTT. The V and J genes are TRBV7-2 and TRBJ1-1; D not certain. CDR3 length: 14 residues. From germline, CDR1 is SGHTA and CDR2 FQGNSA. V was cut by 1 base and J by 1 base, with 7 bases left in between.

The table lists this clone with a count of one. This chain uses TRBV7-2 with TRBJ2-5; 12 positions match TRBD1. This CDR3 contains 14 residues. V gave up 5 bases and J gave up 5 bases; unmatched junction bases: 3. Germline V gives CDR1 SGHTA, CDR2 FQGNSA. CDR3 in DNA: TGTGCCAGCAGCCGGGGGACAGGGGGCGAGACCCAGTACTTC. This translates into CASSRGTGGETQYF.

The genes are TRBV30 and TRBJ1-1; D remains ambiguous. The germline V and J ends were trimmed by 1 base and 6 bases, with 15 bases remaining between them. The germline V gene has CDR1 GTSNPN and CDR2 SVGIG (reference sequence). This CDR3 region has 14 residues. The chain's CDR3 is CAWSEAAGVAEAFF. Here the CDR3 DNA reads TGTGCCTGGAGTGAGGCCGCCGGGGTGGCTGAAGCTTTCTTT. The full variable domain, rest sourced from reference TRBV30 and TRBJ1-1, is SQTIHQWPATLVQPVGSPLSLECTVEGTSNPNLYWYRQAAGRGLQLLFYSVGIGQISSEVPQNLSASRPQDRQFILSSKKLLLSDSGFYLCAWSEAAGVAEAFFGQGTRLTVV.

The V call is TRBV13, the J call TRBJ2-3, with TRBD2 identical over 7 bases. Germline CDR1 PRHDT, CDR2 FYEKMQ (reference sequence). V was pared by 1 base and J by 4 bases, with 14 bases of the junction left unmatched. This CDR3 spans 18 amino acids. CDR3 nucleotides: TGTGCCAGCAGCTTAGTTTCGGGGAGGGCCCCCACGGCAGATACGCAGTATTTT. Translation: CASSLVSGRAPTADTQYF.

The genes are TRBV7-2 and TRBJ2-7; 9 bases match TRBD1. The germline V gene has CDR1 SGHTA and CDR2 FQGNSA. This CDR3 spans 13 amino acids. Unmatched junction bases numbered 6, after V lost 5 bases and J lost 7 bases. This CDR3 reads CASSIGTGNEQYF. CDR3 bases: TGTGCCAGCAGCATTGGGACAGGGAATGAGCAGTACTTC.

This chain connects TRBV18 to TRBJ1-1, with 9 bases that match TRBD1. With 3 bases clipped from V and 1 base from J, the junction kept 0 bases outside the gene matches. The CDR3 runs 14 residues. Germline values: CDR1 KGHSH, CDR2 LQKENI. CDR3 residues: CASSPDRGNTEAFF. The CDR3 bases are TGTGCCAGCTCACCGGACAGGGGGAACACTGAAGCTTTCTTT.

This clone was detected only a few times. The V and J genes are TRBV24-1 and TRBJ1-4; D gene uncertain. The CDR3 is made up of 13 amino acids. Germline V CDR1 and CDR2: KGHDR, SFDVKD. With 12 bases removed from V and 0 bases from J, the gap between germline ends came to 10 bases. CDR3 sequence: CAVRVATNEKLFF. The CDR3 DNA reads TGTGCCGTTCGAGTTGCAACTAATGAAAAACTGTTTTTT.

This clone came up a few times. CDR3 nucleotides: TGTGCCAGCAGCCGCACAGGCTACGAGCAGTACTTC. This gives the protein CASSRTGYEQYF. The V and J genes are TRBV3-1 (or the pseudogene TRBV3-2) and TRBJ2-7, with D perhaps TRBD1 (5 bases). The germline V gene has CDR1 LGHDT and CDR2 YNNKEL (reference sequence). This CDR3 is built from 12 residues. Trimming left V 4 bases short and J 3 bases short, with 7 bases between.